Sequencing of this TCR beta chain was carried out in a study of T cell repertoires in cytomegalovirus infection. On the study more broadly: CMV infection together with matching HLA type was indicated by public TCR beta signatures. Study-wide points: Summed frequency of shared TCR beta families picked out CMV carriers who also had the relevant HLA. Dominating the ex vivo response were HLA-C-restricted CMV-specific TCR beta clonotypes.

TCRdb re-derived calls from the reads in MiXCR, one entry per CDR3 protein. This sample has roughly 500,000 distinct CDR3 sequences, with around 35% found just once. V was shortened by 3 bases and J by 10 bases, with 7 bases between the two germline ends. This CDR3 has 11 amino acids. About this clonotype itself: Its cognate antigen is unknown.

The sample in question was cultured PBMCs, obtained from culture after CMV antigen stimulation. This clonotype was obtained from a human donor in good health (CMV status not recorded). Some clones in this sample may be carry-over from other donors' samples. This rearrangement joins TRBV12-3 or TRBV12-4 to TRBJ1-3; D is undetermined. CDR3 loop: CASSFAKTIYF. CDR3 DNA: TGTGCCAGCAGTTTTGCCAAAACCATATATTTT.